The entry that follows covers one T cell receptor beta chain sequence. V was trimmed by 5 bases and J by 1 base, leaving 3 bases between them. The CDR3 is 11 residues long. Germline assignment: CDR1 MNHEY and CDR2 SVGAGI. Clones were read by immunoSEQ multiplex PCR, and TCRdb kept only the in-frame ones, dropping some. Among 100,000 to 150,000 clones listed, around 92% were seen once. This entry belongs to a study of control samples from healthy donors and cancer patients. V gene TRBV6-5 combines with J gene TRBJ2-7; D remains unclear. The receptor was derived from a man over 45 in good health. The source material was blood. CDR3 in amino acids: CASSNSYEQYF. CDR3 sequence (DNA): TGTGCCAGCAGTAATTCCTACGAGCAGTACTTC.